Reported below is one T cell receptor beta chain. Its target is unknown. The entry originates in a study of CD8 T cells in Susac syndrome. The study, taken as a whole, reports: Among people with Susac, CD8+ clonal expansion was greatest in TEMRA cells and active patients.

Trimming took 7 bases from V and 6 from J; bases not matched to a gene: 14. This CDR3 has 15 amino acids. Germline loops: CDR1 DFQATT, CDR2 SNEGSKA (reference sequence). RNA totalling about 0.5 to 1 ug underwent reverse transcription with random hexamers. The immunoSEQ assay covered 54 Vbeta and 13 Jbeta segments for CDR3. TCRdb re-called the immunoSEQ multiplex PCR reads through MiXCR, storing one row per CDR3 protein. Of 75,000 to 95,000 distinct CDR3 sequences in the sample, approximately 96% were seen once. The TCR sequence derives from a human donor with Susac syndrome. Input material: CD8+ T cells from PBMCs. The gene calls are TRBV20-1 and TRBJ2-1, with TRBD1 matching over 8 bases. The DNA of the CDR3 is TGCAGTGGACTTCCTAGGACAGGGTCCCTCAATGAGCAGTTCTTC. It codes for CSGLPRTGSLNEQFF.